The 9 T cell receptor beta chains in this list originate from one sample, sequenced in a study of graft-versus-host responses after intestinal transplantation. The antigens these receptors bind are not known. The data were produced by immunoSEQ multiplex PCR, yet TCRdb's version contains in-frame clones alone and is incomplete. The table records 85,000 to 90,000 clones, approximately 90% of them present only once. The material sequenced was unstimulated CD4+ T cells sorted from spleen or lymph node cells, taken before transplant. The receptor source for this set is a human donor who was the organ donor for an intestinal transplant.

The chain couples TRBV6-1 to TRBJ2-5, with 7 positions matching TRBD1. The germline V gene has CDR1 MNHNS and CDR2 SASEGT. V dropped 2 bases and J dropped 0; count of bases not matched to a gene: 9. The CDR3 is made up of 17 amino acids. In nucleotides, the CDR3 is TGTGCCAGCAGTGAAAAGCCGACAGGGTTGTACCAAGAGACCCAGTACTTC. Protein sequence: CASSEKPTGLYQETQYF.

V and J are TRBV7-3 and TRBJ2-3; weak D call: TRBD1 (6 bases). The CDR3 sequence is 13 residues long. CDR1 is SGHTA, CDR2 FQGTGA, per germline. V was shortened by 5 bases and J by 4 bases, with 10 bases between the two germline ends. In DNA form, the CDR3 reads TGTGCCAGCAGCCCAACAGGGCCAGATACGCAGTATTTT. Amino acid sequence: CASSPTGPDTQYF.

The chain joins TRBV19 to TRBJ1-5; TRBD1 aligns across 11 bases. The CDR3 runs to 15 residues. J was trimmed by 6 bases and V by 5 bases; bases with no gene match: 6. Per the germline V gene, CDR1 is LNHDA and CDR2 is SQIVND (reference sequence). The CDR3 spells CASSARDRGAQPQHF. In nucleotides, the CDR3 is TGTGCCAGTAGTGCCCGGGACAGGGGGGCTCAGCCCCAGCATTTT.

The chain employs TRBV27 and TRBJ2-3; tentative D call: TRBD2 (5 bases). Trimming removed 0 bases from V and 0 bases from J, with 10 bases in between. Germline loops: CDR1 MNHEY, CDR2 SMNVEV (reference sequence). The CDR3 has 16 residues. CDR3 sequence reads: CASSLSFGVSTDTQYF. Written as DNA, the CDR3 is TGTGCCAGCAGTTTATCCTTCGGGGTTAGCACAGATACGCAGTATTTT.

The chain links TRBV27 to TRBJ2-2, with 9 bases that match TRBD2. The CDR3 has 19 amino acids. The ends lost 3 bases at V and 2 bases at J; junction bases unmatched: 13. CDR1 and CDR2 from the germline V gene are MNHEY and SMNVEV (reference sequence). CDR3 coding DNA: TGTGCCAGCAGTTTTTCTAGCGGGACCATGGCATCAAACACCGGGGAGCTGTTTTTT. Residues: CASSFSSGTMASNTGELFF.

The gene calls are TRBV6-5 and TRBJ2-1, with 9 bases aligning to TRBD2. Germline V gene data show CDR1 as MNHEY and CDR2 as SVGAGI. The CDR3 has 15 amino acids. V dropped 4 bases and J dropped 5; count of bases not matched to a gene: 6. The CDR3 DNA follows: TGTGCCAGCAGTTCGGTAGCGGGAGTCAACAATGAGCAGTTCTTC. It specifies CASSSVAGVNNEQFF.

The V and J genes are TRBV9 and TRBJ2-3, with 10 bases fitting TRBD2. Unmatched junction bases numbered 17, after V lost 2 bases and J lost 2 bases. CDR3 size: 20 residues. Germline V gene sequence: CDR1 SGDLS, CDR2 YYNGEE. Here the CDR3 DNA reads TGTGCCAGCAGCGTCACAGCCCCGAGACCTAGCGGGAGACACACAGATACGCAGTATTTT. Protein: CASSVTAPRPSGRHTDTQYF. Looking up the rest from reference TRBV9 and TRBJ2-3 gives the full variable domain: DSGVTQTPKHLITATGQRVTLRCSPRSGDLSVYWYQQSLDQGLQFLIQYYNGEERAKGNILERFSAQQFPDLHSELNLSSLELGDSALYFCASSVTAPRPSGRHTDTQYFGPGTRLTVL.

This clone was counted only a few times. The J gene is TRBJ2-5, the V gene TRBV11-3; D is perhaps TRBD1 (5 bases). Germline assignment: CDR1 SGHNT and CDR2 YENEEA. CDR3 length equals 16 residues. V gave up 5 bases and J gave up 2 bases, with 18 bases separating them. CDR3 bases: TGTGCCAGCAGCCCCAGGGCACGGCTTTCTCAAGAGACCCAGTACTTC. Translation: CASSPRARLSQETQYF.

This rearrangement joins TRBV18 to TRBJ1-6, with TRBD1 identical over 10 bases. Germline V gene lookup returns CDR1 KGHSH and CDR2 LQKENI. This CDR3 is 17 amino acids long. V lost 3 bases, J lost 5 bases, and 7 bases stayed unmatched. In DNA form, the CDR3 reads TGTGCCAGCTCACCGCGTCCCGGGACAGGGGATAATTCACCCCTCCACTTT. This sequence encodes CASSPRPGTGDNSPLHF.